The 28 T cell receptor beta chains given below trace back to one sample, sequenced in a study of blood T cell repertoires in COVID-19. Method: immunoSEQ multiplex PCR; TCRdb's copy keeps in-frame clones and lacks some. Of 140,000 or so clones in the sample, more than 65% were seen once. Sequenced material: peripheral blood. These TCRs come from a man aged 55-75 years with acute or convalescent COVID-19.

The chain recombines TRBV2 with TRBJ2-7; D unresolved. Looked up from germline, CDR1 is SNHLY and CDR2 is FYNNEI. Trimming cost V 4 bases and J 4 bases, with 5 bases left between them. The CDR3 has 11 residues. CDR3 region: CASSAAYEQYF. For the CDR3, the DNA is TGTGCCAGCAGTGCCGCGTACGAGCAGTACTTC. The full variable domain, completed using reference TRBV2 and TRBJ2-7, is EPEVTQTPSHQVTQMGQEVILRCVPISNHLYFYWYRQILGQKVEFLVSFYNNEISEKSEIFDDQFSVERPDGSNFTLKIRSTKLEDSAMYFCASSAAYEQYFGPGTRLTVT.

The rearrangement links TRBV4-1 to TRBJ1-5; D not certain. Between the trimmed V and J ends, which lost 1 base and 2 bases, there was a span of 9 bases. CDR1 and CDR2 from the germline V gene are MGHRA and YSYEKL. The CDR3 contains 15 residues. Here the CDR3 reads CASSQGRTGNQPQHF. The CDR3 nucleotides are TGCGCCAGCAGCCAAGGTCGTACGGGCAATCAGCCCCAGCATTTT.

The chain uses TRBV30 and TRBJ2-7; 10 positions agree with TRBD1. CDR1 GTSNPN and CDR2 SVGIG come from the germline V gene (reference sequence). The V segment lost 3 bases and the J segment 5 bases; nucleotides outside the gene matches: 7. The CDR3 runs 14 residues. CDR3 DNA: TGTGCCTGGAGCTCCGGACAGGGGGTAGACGAGCAGTACTTC. It translates to CAWSSGQGVDEQYF.

V gene TRBV12-3 or TRBV12-4 combines with J gene TRBJ2-5; possibly TRBD1 for D (6 bases). This CDR3 contains 13 residues. The V end was cut by 2 bases, the J end by 3 bases, with 7 bases between. Written as DNA, the CDR3 is TGTGCCAGCAGTTTAAACAGGGAAGAGACCCAGTACTTC. Its translation: CASSLNREETQYF.

This rearrangement joins TRBV2 to TRBJ1-5, with D possibly TRBD1 on 6 matching bases. This CDR3 has 15 residues. Trimming removed 6 bases from V and 4 bases from J, with 16 bases in between. Germline CDR1 is SNHLY and CDR2 is FYNNEI. CDR3 sequence: CASRLRRGGNQPQHF. In DNA form, the CDR3 reads TGTGCCAGCAGGCTCAGAAGGGGGGGAAATCAGCCCCAGCATTTT.

This clone was counted between two and nine times. J is TRBJ2-1 and V is TRBV5-1; 9 bases line up with TRBD2. With 2 bases clipped from V and 4 bases from J, the junction kept 10 bases outside the gene matches. This CDR3 comprises 17 residues. Looked up from germline, CDR1 is SGHRS and CDR2 is YFSETQ. The CDR3 coding sequence is TGCGCCAGCAGCTTTCTGCCTAGCGGGACCATTTACAATGAGCAGTTCTTC. Translated, it gives CASSFLPSGTIYNEQFF.

The chain couples TRBV7-3 to TRBJ2-5; maybe TRBD1 (6 bases). Trimming cost V 1 base and J 5 bases, with 20 bases left between them. The CDR3 length is 17 residues. CDR1 and CDR2 (germline): SGHTA, FQGTGA. The CDR3 protein is CASSLIGGRLHRETQYF. The CDR3 DNA follows: TGTGCCAGCAGCTTAATAGGGGGACGACTCCACCGGGAGACCCAGTACTTC.

This clone was recorded only once. V gene TRBV5-4 combines with J gene TRBJ1-3, with TRBD1 identical over 8 bases. Germline V lookup: CDR1 SGHNT, CDR2 YYREEE (reference sequence). The V segment lost 4 bases and the J segment 2 bases; nucleotides outside the gene matches: 5. The CDR3 contains 15 residues. In DNA, the CDR3 is TGTGCCAGCAGCACCGGACAGGGCGCTGGAAACACCATATATTTT. This gives the protein CASSTGQGAGNTIYF.

The rearrangement joins TRBV28 to TRBJ2-2; 9 positions agree with TRBD2. Germline values: CDR1 MDHEN, CDR2 SYDVKM. V gave up 6 bases and J gave up 7 bases; unmatched junction bases: 9. CDR3 size: 15 residues. CDR3 amino acids: CASSFLAGTGGELFF. The CDR3 DNA follows: TGTGCCAGCAGCTTCCTAGCGGGAACAGGCGGGGAGCTGTTTTTT.

The chain uses TRBV6-2 or TRBV6-3 and TRBJ2-7; D not certain. The germline gives CDR1 MNHEY, CDR2 SVGEGT. The CDR3 length is 13 residues. The germline V and J ends were trimmed by 4 bases and 3 bases, with 10 bases remaining between them. CDR3 sequence reads: CASSSPGYYEQYF. CDR3 coding DNA: TGTGCCAGCAGTTCCCCGGGTTACTACGAGCAGTACTTC.

The V gene is TRBV10-3, the J gene TRBJ1-1, with 9 bases matching TRBD1. J gave up 1 base and V 6 bases, and 6 bases lay outside the gene matches. The CDR3 runs to 15 residues. Germline V gene lookup returns CDR1 ENHRY and CDR2 SYGVKD. This CDR3 reads CAIRLGTGRNTEAFF. The CDR3 DNA reads TGTGCCATCAGACTGGGGACAGGGAGGAACACTGAAGCTTTCTTT.

The chain employs TRBV30 and TRBJ1-1, with 10 bases aligning to TRBD1. The CDR3 is 14 residues long. Germline CDR1 is GTSNPN and CDR2 is SVGIG (reference sequence). After removal of 2 bases from V and 4 bases from J, the junction contained 4 bases not matched to a gene. CDR3 sequence reads: CAWSRGDRGTEAFF. In DNA, the CDR3 is TGTGCCTGGAGTCGGGGGGACAGGGGCACTGAAGCTTTCTTT.

The V and J genes are TRBV12-3 or TRBV12-4 and TRBJ1-2; tentative D call: TRBD1 (6 bases). The ends were cut back, 10 bases at V and 4 bases at J, with 16 bases in the middle. The CDR3 has 13 residues. DNA of the CDR3: TGTGCCACCCGGGAGGGACAAAGCTATGGCTACACCTTC. It translates to CATREGQSYGYTF.

The chain carries TRBV2 and TRBJ2-3; perhaps TRBD2 as D (7 bases). The CDR3 is 13 amino acids. The V and J ends lost 6 bases and 3 bases respectively, with 10 bases between them. Looked up from germline, CDR1 is SNHLY and CDR2 is FYNNEI. Written as DNA, the CDR3 is TGTGCCAGCAGGGGGGGGCAGACAGATACGCAGTATTTT. It codes for CASRGGQTDTQYF.

The rearrangement uses TRBV7-9 and TRBJ2-7; 8 bases line up with TRBD1. The germline CDR1 and CDR2 sequences are SEHNR and FQNEAQ (reference sequence). There are 14 residues in the CDR3. V shed 4 bases and J 3 bases; nucleotides not matched to a gene: 5. DNA for the CDR3: TGTGCCAGCAGCTGGGGACAGGAGTACTACGAGCAGTACTTC. This sequence encodes CASSWGQEYYEQYF.

The chain joins TRBV10-3 to TRBJ1-1; D possibly corresponds to TRBD1 (6 bases). Trimming removed 0 bases at V and 1 base at J, with 6 bases between. Germline CDR1 reads ENHRY; CDR2 reads SYGVKD. This CDR3 has 14 residues. CDR3: CAISESDRNTEAFF. As DNA, the CDR3 is TGTGCCATCAGTGAGTCGGACAGGAACACTGAAGCTTTCTTT.

The chain couples TRBV5-1 to TRBJ1-6; no clear D gene. This CDR3 contains 16 residues. Trimming left V 2 bases short and J 0 bases short, with 9 bases between. Germline CDR1 SGHRS, CDR2 YFSETQ. This CDR3 reads CASSFRESSYNSPLHF. The DNA of the CDR3 is TGCGCCAGCAGCTTCCGGGAAAGCTCCTATAATTCACCCCTCCACTTT.

There are a few counts of this clone. The V call is TRBV6-2 or TRBV6-3, the J call TRBJ2-7; D not resolved. CDR3 length: 13 residues. CDR1 and CDR2 (germline): MNHEY, SVGEGT. V lost 4 bases, J lost 1 base, and 8 bases lay in between. CDR3 sequence: CASSFSISYEQYF. DNA of the CDR3: TGTGCCAGCAGTTTTAGCATTTCCTACGAGCAGTACTTC.

The chain has TRBV5-4 and TRBJ2-2, with 9 bases matching TRBD2. Trimming removed 4 bases from V and 1 base from J; junction bases left unmatched: 8. The germline gives CDR1 SGHNT, CDR2 YYREEE (reference sequence). The CDR3 extends over 17 amino acids. In DNA, the CDR3 is TGTGCCAGCAGCCGAGGGCTAGCGGGGCTGAACACCGGGGAGCTGTTTTTT. It is translated as CASSRGLAGLNTGELFF.

The J gene is TRBJ2-1, the V gene TRBV18; 8 bases align to TRBD2. Trimming at V came to 3 bases and at J to 8 bases, leaving 12 bases not matched to a gene. This CDR3 is 16 amino acids long. Germline-derived CDR1 and CDR2 are KGHSH and LQKENI. The CDR3 here is CASSPSGTSKGDEQFF. The CDR3 nucleotides are TGTGCCAGCTCACCTTCCGGGACTAGTAAGGGAGATGAGCAGTTCTTC.

J is TRBJ2-5 and V is TRBV19; TRBD1 might be the D (5 bases). V was shortened by 4 bases and J by 4 bases, with 19 bases between the two germline ends. The CDR3 has 16 residues. Looked up from germline, CDR1 is LNHDA and CDR2 is SQIVND (reference sequence). The CDR3 here is CASSKSDIEVSETQYF. The CDR3 nucleotides read TGTGCCAGTAGTAAATCGGACATCGAGGTTTCAGAGACCCAGTACTTC.

The chain has TRBV5-4 and TRBJ2-3; D is perhaps TRBD2 (6 bases). Trimming left V 4 bases short and J 5 bases short, with 14 bases between. Looked up from germline, CDR1 is SGHNT and CDR2 is YYREEE (reference sequence). The CDR3 has 14 residues. CDR3 amino acids: CASSVGTEVDTQYF. Written as DNA, the CDR3 is TGTGCCAGCAGCGTAGGGACTGAGGTAGATACGCAGTATTTT.

V gene TRBV29-1 combines with J gene TRBJ2-7, with 9 nucleotides matching TRBD1. Germline assignment: CDR1 SQVTM and CDR2 ANQGSEA. V shed 7 bases, J shed 6 bases, and the junction held 7 bases outside the gene matches. The CDR3 has 12 amino acids. CDR3 in amino acids: CSAMTGGGEQYF. CDR3 nucleotides: TGCAGCGCCATGACAGGGGGGGGCGAGCAGTACTTC.

The chain employs TRBV3-1 (or the pseudogene TRBV3-2) and TRBJ2-7; D may be TRBD2 (6 bases). V was shortened by 4 bases and J by 7 bases, with 17 bases between the two germline ends. This CDR3 contains 14 residues. Germline CDR1 is LGHDT and CDR2 is YNNKEL (reference sequence). The CDR3 DNA sequence: TGTGCCAGCAGCCCCGGGGGAAGGGCGGGGGAGCAGTACTTC. It translates to CASSPGGRAGEQYF.

The rearrangement links TRBV6-1 to TRBJ1-5, with TRBD1 matching over 8 bases. V lost 6 bases and J lost 4; bases outside the gene matches: 5. Germline V gene lookup returns CDR1 MNHNS and CDR2 SASEGT. CDR3 length: 14 amino acids. CDR3 nucleotide sequence: TGTGCCAGCAGCCGCCGGGACAGGAATCAGCCCCAGCATTTT. Its protein is CASSRRDRNQPQHF.

The gene calls are TRBV5-5 and TRBJ1-1; D not resolved. Trimming pared 0 bases from V and 1 base from J, leaving 7 bases between. This CDR3 is 14 amino acids long. CDR1 and CDR2 (germline): SGHKS, YYEKEE (reference sequence). CDR3 amino acids: CASSLVDWNTEAFF. The CDR3 DNA follows: TGTGCCAGCAGCTTGGTCGACTGGAACACTGAAGCTTTCTTT.

The genes are TRBV7-3 and TRBJ1-2, with D maybe TRBD1 (5 bases). V was pared by 5 bases and J by 2 bases, with 9 bases between. From germline, CDR1 is SGHTA and CDR2 FQGTGA. There are 13 residues in the CDR3. The CDR3 is CASSPDRNYGYTF. The CDR3 nucleotides are TGTGCCAGCAGCCCAGACAGAAACTATGGCTACACCTTC. The whole variable domain, filled in from reference TRBV7-3 and TRBJ1-2, reads GAGVSQTPSNKVTEKGKYVELRCDPISGHTALYWYRQSLGQGPEFLIYFQGTGAADDSGLPNDRFFAVRPEGSVSTLKIQRTERGDSAVYLCASSPDRNYGYTFGSGTRLTVV.

The count of this clone is one. The chain recombines TRBV19 with TRBJ2-2, with a weak D call TRBD1 (5 bases). With 6 bases removed from V and 8 bases from J, the gap between germline ends came to 10 bases. The germline V gene encodes CDR1 LNHDA and CDR2 SQIVND (reference sequence). This CDR3 is 12 amino acids long. CDR3 region: CASSPGSGELFF. CDR3 sequence (DNA): TGTGCCAGTAGCCCAGGGTCTGGGGAGCTGTTTTTT.